One sample yielded the 8 T cell receptor beta chains listed below, sequenced in a study of T cells in localized non-small cell lung cancer. Profiled with immunoSEQ multiplex PCR; TCRdb holds only in-frame clones, not every one. The table records about 14,000 clones, about four fifths of them present only once. The sequencing here drew on peripheral blood, taken before any cancer treatment. These receptors were obtained from a female donor older than 55 with stage I squamous cell lung carcinoma.

This chain links TRBV7-2 with TRBJ1-3; tentative D call: TRBD1 (6 bases). The V end was cut by 5 bases, the J end by 0 bases, with 11 bases between. This CDR3 region has 15 residues. Germline CDR1 SGHTA, CDR2 FQGNSA. The CDR3 sequence: CASSQGQTSGNTIYF. For the CDR3, the DNA is TGTGCCAGCAGCCAAGGACAGACCTCTGGAAACACCATATATTTT.

The V and J genes are TRBV12-5 and TRBJ2-5; 9 bases are shared with TRBD2. The length of the CDR3 is 19 residues. With V trimmed by 0 bases and J by 5 bases, 16 bases remained unmatched. Germline V gene lookup returns CDR1 LGHNT and CDR2 FRNRAP. The DNA for the CDR3 is TGTGCTAGTGGTTTGGTACTTTCCGCGCGGGGGGGCCGCGGGGAGACCCAGTACTTC. Protein: CASGLVLSARGGRGETQYF.

The chain couples TRBV2 to TRBJ1-1, with D tentatively TRBD1 (5 bases). Trimming took 5 bases from V and 11 from J, leaving 15 bases between them. The CDR3 extends over 12 amino acids. Germline V gives CDR1 SNHLY, CDR2 FYNNEI. CDR3 loop: CASSRGPATAFF. The CDR3 DNA follows: TGTGCCAGCAGTAGGGGACCCGCCACGGCTTTCTTT.

The rearrangement joins TRBV15 to TRBJ2-4; tentative D call: TRBD1 (5 bases). Germline assignment: CDR1 LNHNV and CDR2 YYDKDF (reference sequence). The germline V and J ends were trimmed by 6 bases and 0 bases, with 12 bases remaining between them. There are 15 residues in the CDR3. CDR3 coding DNA: TGTGCCACCAGTTTGACAGCGCTAGCCAAAAACATTCAGTACTTC. Translated: CATSLTALAKNIQYF.

The rearrangement links TRBV4-3 to TRBJ2-3; 7 nucleotides match TRBD1. J was trimmed by 0 bases and V by 4 bases; bases with no gene match: 1. This CDR3 is 14 amino acids long. The germline gives CDR1 LGHNA, CDR2 YSLEER. As DNA, the CDR3 is TGCGCCAGCAGCCGACAGGGAAGCACAGATACGCAGTATTTT. This translates into CASSRQGSTDTQYF.

This clone appeared a single time. The rearrangement links TRBV18 to TRBJ1-5, with D possibly being TRBD1 (5 bases). V was pared by 5 bases and J by 7 bases, with 18 bases between. The germline CDR1 and CDR2 sequences are KGHSH and LQKENI. This CDR3 is built from 15 residues. CDR3 in amino acids: CASSTTNGAQQPQHF. DNA of the CDR3: TGTGCCAGCTCAACCACGAACGGGGCGCAACAGCCCCAGCATTTT.

The chain has TRBV10-3 and TRBJ2-3, with 7 bases that match TRBD2. This CDR3 is built from 15 residues. V trimming: 6 bases; J trimming: 2 bases; junction bases outside the gene matches: 8. From germline, CDR1 is ENHRY and CDR2 SYGVKD. The CDR3 is CAIRSAGLSTDTQYF. CDR3 DNA: TGTGCCATCAGGTCAGCGGGGCTCTCCACAGATACGCAGTATTTT.

CDR3 loop: CASSQTGGWTEAFF. The CDR3 DNA is TGTGCCAGCAGCCAGACAGGGGGCTGGACTGAAGCTTTCTTT. V usage is TRBV11-2 and J usage is TRBJ1-1, with 10 bases matching TRBD1. CDR3 length equals 14 residues. Germline V gene data show CDR1 as SGHAT and CDR2 as FQNNGV. The ends lost 5 bases at V and 5 bases at J; junction bases unmatched: 5. Complete variable domain (other parts from reference TRBV11-2 and TRBJ1-1): EAGVAQSPRYKIIEKRQSVAFWCNPISGHATLYWYQQILGQGPKLLIQFQNNGVVDDSQLPKDRFSAERLKGVDSTLKIQPAKLEDSAVYLCASSQTGGWTEAFFGQGTRLTVV.